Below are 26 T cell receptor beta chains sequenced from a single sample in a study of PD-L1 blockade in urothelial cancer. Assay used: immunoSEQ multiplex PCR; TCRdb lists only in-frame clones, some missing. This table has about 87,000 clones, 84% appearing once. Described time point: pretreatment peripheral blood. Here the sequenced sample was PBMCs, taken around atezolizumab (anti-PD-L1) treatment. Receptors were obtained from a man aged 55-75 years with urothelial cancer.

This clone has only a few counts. CDR3: CASSPGTGGTGSEKLFF. The DNA for the CDR3 is TGTGCCAGCTCACCAGGCACAGGGGGCACTGGGAGTGAAAAACTGTTTTTT. This chain connects TRBV18 to TRBJ1-4; 9 bases map to TRBD1. The CDR3 extends over 17 amino acids. The trim removed 2 bases at V and 7 bases at J, leaving 11 bases unmatched. CDR1 is KGHSH, CDR2 LQKENI, per germline.

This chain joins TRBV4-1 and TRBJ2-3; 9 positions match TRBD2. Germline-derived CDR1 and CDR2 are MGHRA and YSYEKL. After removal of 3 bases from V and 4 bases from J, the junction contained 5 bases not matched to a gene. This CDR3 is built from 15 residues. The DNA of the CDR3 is TGCGCCAGCAGCCAGGCGGGGGGGCGCTCAGATACGCAGTATTTT. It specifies CASSQAGGRSDTQYF.

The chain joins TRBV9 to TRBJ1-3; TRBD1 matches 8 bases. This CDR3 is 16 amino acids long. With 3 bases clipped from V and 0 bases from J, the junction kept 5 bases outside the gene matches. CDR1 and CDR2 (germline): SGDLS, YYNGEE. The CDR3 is CASSADRGLSGNTIYF. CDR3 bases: TGTGCCAGCAGCGCCGACAGGGGCCTCTCTGGAAACACCATATATTTT.

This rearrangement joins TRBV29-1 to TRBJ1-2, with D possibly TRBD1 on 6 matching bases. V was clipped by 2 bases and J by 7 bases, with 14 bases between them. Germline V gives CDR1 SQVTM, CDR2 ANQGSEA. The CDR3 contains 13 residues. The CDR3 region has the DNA TGCAGCGTTGAAATGGGGGCGCTCCGTGGCTACACCTTC. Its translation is CSVEMGALRGYTF. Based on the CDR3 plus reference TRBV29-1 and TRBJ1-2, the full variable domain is SAVISQKPSRDICQRGTSLTIQCQVDSQVTMMFWYRQQPGQSLTLIATANQGSEATYESGFVIDKFPISRPNLTFSTLTVSNMSPEDSSIYLCSVEMGALRGYTFGSGTRLTVV.

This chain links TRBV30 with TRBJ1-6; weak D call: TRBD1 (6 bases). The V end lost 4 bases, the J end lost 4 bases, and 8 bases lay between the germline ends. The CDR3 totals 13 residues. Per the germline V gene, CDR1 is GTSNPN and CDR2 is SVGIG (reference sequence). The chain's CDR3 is CAWTQGYNSPLHF. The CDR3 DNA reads TGTGCCTGGACCCAGGGGTATAATTCACCCCTCCACTTT.

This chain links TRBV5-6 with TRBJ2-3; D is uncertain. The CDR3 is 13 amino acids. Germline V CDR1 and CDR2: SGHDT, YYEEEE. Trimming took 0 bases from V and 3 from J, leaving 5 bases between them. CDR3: CASSLVLTDTQYF. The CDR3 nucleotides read TGTGCCAGCAGCTTGGTACTGACAGATACGCAGTATTTT.

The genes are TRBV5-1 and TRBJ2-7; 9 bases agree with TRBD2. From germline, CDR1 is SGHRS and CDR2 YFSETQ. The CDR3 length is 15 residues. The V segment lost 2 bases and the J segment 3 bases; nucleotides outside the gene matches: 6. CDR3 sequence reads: CASSFLAGQNYEQYF. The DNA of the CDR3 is TGCGCCAGCAGCTTCCTAGCGGGGCAGAACTACGAGCAGTACTTC.

The CDR3 bases are TGCGCCAGCAGTGACCGGCTAGCGGGAGTAAACAATGAGCAGTTCTTC. Protein product: CASSDRLAGVNNEQFF. The rearrangement joins TRBV10-1 to TRBJ2-1; 10 bases align to TRBD2. Germline values: CDR1 WNHNN, CDR2 SYGVQD (reference sequence). V trimming: 3 bases; J trimming: 5 bases; junction bases outside the gene matches: 7. This CDR3 region has 16 residues.

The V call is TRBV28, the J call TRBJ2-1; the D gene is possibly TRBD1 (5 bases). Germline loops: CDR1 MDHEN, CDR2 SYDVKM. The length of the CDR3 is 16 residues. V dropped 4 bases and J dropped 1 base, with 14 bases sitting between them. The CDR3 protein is CASSSAGKQSYNEQFF. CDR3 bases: TGTGCCAGCAGTTCCGCAGGGAAACAATCCTACAATGAGCAGTTCTTC.

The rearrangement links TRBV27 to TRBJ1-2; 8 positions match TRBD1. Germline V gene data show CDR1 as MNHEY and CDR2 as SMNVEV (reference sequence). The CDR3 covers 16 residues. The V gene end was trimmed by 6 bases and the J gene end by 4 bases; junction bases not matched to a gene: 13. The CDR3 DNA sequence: TGTGCCAGCAGGAATCATGCCGGGACAGGTTCCTATGGCTACACCTTC. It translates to CASRNHAGTGSYGYTF.

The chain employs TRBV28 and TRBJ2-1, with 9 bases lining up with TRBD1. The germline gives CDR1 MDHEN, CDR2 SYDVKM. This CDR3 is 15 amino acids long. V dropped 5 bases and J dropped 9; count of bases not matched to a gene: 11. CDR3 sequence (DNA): TGTGCCAGCAGTCTTCCCGGGACAGGGATCAGTGAGCAGTTCTTC. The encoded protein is CASSLPGTGISEQFF.

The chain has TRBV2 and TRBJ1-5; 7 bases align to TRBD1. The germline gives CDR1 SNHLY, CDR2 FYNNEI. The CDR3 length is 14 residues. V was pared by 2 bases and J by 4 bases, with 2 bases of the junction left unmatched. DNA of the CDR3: TGTGCCAGCAGTGAACAACAGGGGAATCAGCCCCAGCATTTT. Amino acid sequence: CASSEQQGNQPQHF.

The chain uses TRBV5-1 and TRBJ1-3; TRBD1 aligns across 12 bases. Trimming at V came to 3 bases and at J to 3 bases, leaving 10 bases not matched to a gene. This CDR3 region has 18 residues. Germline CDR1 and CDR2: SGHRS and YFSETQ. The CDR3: CASSSAPGTGGLGNTIYF. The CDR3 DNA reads TGCGCCAGCAGCTCAGCACCCGGGACAGGGGGCCTTGGAAACACCATATATTTT. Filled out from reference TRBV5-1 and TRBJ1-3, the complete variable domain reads KAGVTQTPRYLIKTRGQQVTLSCSPISGHRSVSWYQQTPGQGLQFLFEYFSETQRNKGNFPGRFSGRQFSNSRSEMNVSTLELGDSALYLCASSSAPGTGGLGNTIYFGEGSWLTVV.

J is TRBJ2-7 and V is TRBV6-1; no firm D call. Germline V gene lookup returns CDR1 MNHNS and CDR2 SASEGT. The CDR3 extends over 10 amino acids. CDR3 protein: CAADSYEQYF. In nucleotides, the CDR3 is TGTGCGGCCGACTCCTACGAGCAGTACTTC.

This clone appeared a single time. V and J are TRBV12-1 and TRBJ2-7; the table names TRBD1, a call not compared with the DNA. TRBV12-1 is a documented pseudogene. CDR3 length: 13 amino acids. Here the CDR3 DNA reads TGTGCCAGCAGCTGTACAGGGTCCCACGAGCAGTACTTC. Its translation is CASSCTGSHEQYF.

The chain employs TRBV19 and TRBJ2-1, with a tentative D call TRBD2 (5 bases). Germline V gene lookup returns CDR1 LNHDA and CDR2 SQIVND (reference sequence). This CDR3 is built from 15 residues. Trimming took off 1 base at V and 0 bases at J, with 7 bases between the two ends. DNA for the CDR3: TGTGCCAGTAGTATAGGGGAGAGCTCCTACAATGAGCAGTTCTTC. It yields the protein CASSIGESSYNEQFF.

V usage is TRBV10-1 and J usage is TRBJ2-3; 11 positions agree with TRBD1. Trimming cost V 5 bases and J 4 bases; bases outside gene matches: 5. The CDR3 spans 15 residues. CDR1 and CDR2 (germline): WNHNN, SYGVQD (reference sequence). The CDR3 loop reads CASSTGQGGADTQYF. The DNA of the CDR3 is TGCGCCAGCAGTACGGGACAGGGGGGCGCAGATACGCAGTATTTT.

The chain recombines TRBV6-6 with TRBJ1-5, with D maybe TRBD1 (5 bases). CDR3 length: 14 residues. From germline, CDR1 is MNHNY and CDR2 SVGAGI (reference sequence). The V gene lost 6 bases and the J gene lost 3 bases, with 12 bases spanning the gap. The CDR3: CASRSGDYNQPQHF. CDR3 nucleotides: TGTGCCAGCAGGTCGGGGGATTACAATCAGCCCCAGCATTTT.

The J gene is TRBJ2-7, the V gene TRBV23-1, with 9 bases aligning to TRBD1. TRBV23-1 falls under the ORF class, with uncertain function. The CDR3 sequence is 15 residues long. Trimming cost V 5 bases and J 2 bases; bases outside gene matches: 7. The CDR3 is CASSYGQGSPYEQYF. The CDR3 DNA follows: TGCGCCAGCAGTTATGGACAGGGGAGTCCCTACGAGCAGTACTTC.

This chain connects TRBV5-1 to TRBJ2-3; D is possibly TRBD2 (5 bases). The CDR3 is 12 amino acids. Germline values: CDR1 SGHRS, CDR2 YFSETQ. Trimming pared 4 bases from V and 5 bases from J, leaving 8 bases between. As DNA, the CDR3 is TGCGCCAGCAGCCTTGAGGGAGATACGCAGTATTTT. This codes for CASSLEGDTQYF.

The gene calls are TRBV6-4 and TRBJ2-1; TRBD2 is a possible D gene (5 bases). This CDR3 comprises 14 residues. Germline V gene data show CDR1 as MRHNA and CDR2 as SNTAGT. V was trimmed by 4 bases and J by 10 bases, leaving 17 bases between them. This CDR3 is CASSVDSVGEEQFF. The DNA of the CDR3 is TGTGCCAGCAGTGTCGACTCGGTCGGGGAGGAGCAGTTCTTC.

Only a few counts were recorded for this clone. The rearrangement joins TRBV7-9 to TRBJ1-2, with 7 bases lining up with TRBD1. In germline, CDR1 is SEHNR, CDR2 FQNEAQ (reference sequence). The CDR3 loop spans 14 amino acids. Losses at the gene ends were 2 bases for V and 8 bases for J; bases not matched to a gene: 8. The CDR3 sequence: CASSLLPRGQGYTF. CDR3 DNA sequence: TGTGCCAGCAGCTTACTTCCGAGGGGGCAAGGCTACACCTTC.

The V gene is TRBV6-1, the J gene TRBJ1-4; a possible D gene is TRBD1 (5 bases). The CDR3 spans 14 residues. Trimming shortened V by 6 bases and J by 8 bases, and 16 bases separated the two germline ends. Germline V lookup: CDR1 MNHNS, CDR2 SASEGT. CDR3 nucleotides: TGTGCCAGCAGAGCCAGGGTCCTCAACGAAAAACTGTTTTTT. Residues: CASRARVLNEKLFF.

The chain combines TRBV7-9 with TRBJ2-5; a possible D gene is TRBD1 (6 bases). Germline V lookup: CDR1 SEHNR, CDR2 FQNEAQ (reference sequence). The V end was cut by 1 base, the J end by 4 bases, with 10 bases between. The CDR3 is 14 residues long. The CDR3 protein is CASSLDARGETQYF. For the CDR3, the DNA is TGTGCCAGCAGCTTAGACGCCAGGGGAGAGACCCAGTACTTC.

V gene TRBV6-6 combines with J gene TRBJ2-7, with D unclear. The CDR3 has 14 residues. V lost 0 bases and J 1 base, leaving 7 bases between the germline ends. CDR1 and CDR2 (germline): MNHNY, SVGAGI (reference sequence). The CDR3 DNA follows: TGTGCCAGCAGTTACTCGGTCGGGTCCTACGAGCAGTACTTC. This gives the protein CASSYSVGSYEQYF.

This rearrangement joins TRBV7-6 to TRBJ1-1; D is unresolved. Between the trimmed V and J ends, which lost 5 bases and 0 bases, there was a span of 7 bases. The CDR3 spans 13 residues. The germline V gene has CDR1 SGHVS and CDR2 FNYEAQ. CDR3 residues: CASSDNMNTEAFF. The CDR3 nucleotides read TGTGCCAGCAGCGATAACATGAACACTGAAGCTTTCTTT.